These 26 T cell receptor beta chains share one sample of origin, sequenced in a study of CD8 T cells in ankylosing spondylitis. Study-level findings and limits: Within ankylosing spondylitis blood, a TCR beta motif made up of eight or nine highly homologous variants appeared to be characteristic.

TCRdb re-analysed the 5' RACE reads in MiXCR, keeping a single row per CDR3 protein. The table has about 220,000 distinct CDR3 sequences, about 6.7% seen once. These TCRs' antigens remain unknown. The sequencing sample was made of blood, either unsorted or a sorted T cell fraction (not recorded which). The receptors come from a male donor with ankylosing spondylitis.

In its sample, this clonotype was seen a few times. J is TRBJ2-7 and V is TRBV5-6; 10 bases are shared with TRBD2. CDR1 SGHDT and CDR2 YYEEEE come from the germline V gene. V gave up 3 bases and J gave up 4 bases; unmatched junction bases: 4. CDR3 size: 14 residues. CDR3 DNA sequence: TGTGCCAGCAGCTGGCTGACTAGCGGGTACGAGCAGTACTTC. Translated: CASSWLTSGYEQYF.

This clonotype showed up many times. The chain has TRBV6-1 and TRBJ2-1; 11 bases map to TRBD2. CDR1 is MNHNS, CDR2 SASEGT, per germline. V dropped 6 bases and J dropped 8; count of bases not matched to a gene: 12. The CDR3 covers 16 residues. The CDR3 protein is CASSPTNSGGAYEQFF. DNA of the CDR3: TGTGCCAGCAGCCCTACGAATAGCGGGGGGGCCTATGAGCAGTTCTTC.

The sample holds many counts of this clonotype. The V gene is TRBV27, the J gene TRBJ1-1; D might be TRBD1 (6 bases). This CDR3 region has 16 residues. V gave up 4 bases and J gave up 3 bases, with 18 bases separating them. Germline CDR1 and CDR2: MNHEY and SMNVEV (reference sequence). The CDR3 DNA sequence: TGTGCCAGCAGTTCCCAGGGGAACCGCCTGGACACTGAAGCTTTCTTT. It specifies CASSSQGNRLDTEAFF.

This clonotype was counted ten times or more. V gene TRBV24-1 combines with J gene TRBJ1-2; 10 positions agree with TRBD1. Trimming removed 10 bases from V and 6 bases from J; junction bases left unmatched: 10. There are 14 residues in the CDR3. The germline V gene encodes CDR1 KGHDR and CDR2 SFDVKD. The CDR3 region is CATKGTGDVDGYTF. The CDR3 nucleotides are TGTGCCACTAAAGGGACAGGGGACGTGGATGGCTACACCTTC.

Many counts were recorded for this clonotype. The chain employs TRBV6-5 and TRBJ1-4; possible D gene TRBD1, 5 bases. The CDR3 length is 14 residues. Germline V gene lookup returns CDR1 MNHEY and CDR2 SVGAGI. The V end lost 2 bases, the J end lost 14 bases, and 18 bases lay between the germline ends. The CDR3 nucleotides are TGTGCCAGCAGTTACGCGGGGCCAGGCCGAGGGCTGTTTTTT. Translating it yields CASSYAGPGRGLFF.

This clonotype was observed at least ten times. This sequence joins TRBV12-3 or TRBV12-4 and TRBJ1-5, with D possibly being TRBD1 (5 bases). This CDR3 has 13 residues. Trimming took 5 bases from V and 4 from J, leaving 9 bases between them. The CDR3 bases are TGTGCCAGCAGTCCAGCAGGGAATCAGCCCCAGCATTTT. Translated: CASSPAGNQPQHF.

In its sample, this clonotype was seen a few times. This sequence joins TRBV10-1 and TRBJ2-2; the D gene is possibly TRBD2 (5 bases). Per the germline V gene, CDR1 is WNHNN and CDR2 is SYGVQD (reference sequence). V lost 2 bases and J 1 base, leaving 8 bases between the germline ends. The CDR3 is made up of 15 amino acids. The CDR3 loop reads CASSEGSGNTGELFF. In DNA form, the CDR3 reads TGCGCCAGCAGTGAGGGAAGCGGGAACACCGGGGAGCTGTTTTTT.

This clonotype was recorded many times. V usage is TRBV7-8 and J usage is TRBJ1-5; D uncertain. The germline gives CDR1 SGHVS, CDR2 FQNEAQ. The CDR3 is made up of 18 amino acids. V dropped 5 bases and J dropped 0 bases, with 20 bases sitting between them. The CDR3 nucleotides read TGTGCCAGCAGCCCCCGCAAGGAGACCCGTTATAGCAATCAGCCCCAGCATTTT. Amino acid sequence: CASSPRKETRYSNQPQHF.

This clonotype was picked up a small number of times. J is TRBJ2-7 and V is TRBV6-5; 13 nucleotides align to TRBD2. The CDR3 extends over 15 amino acids. Per the germline V gene, CDR1 is MNHEY and CDR2 is SVGAGI. With V trimmed by 2 bases and J by 6 bases, 4 bases remained unmatched. The CDR3 loop is CASSYGLAGDCEQYF. DNA for the CDR3: TGTGCCAGCAGTTACGGACTAGCGGGAGACTGCGAGCAGTACTTC.

This clonotype came up many times. The chain carries TRBV20-1 and TRBJ1-2, with TRBD1 as a possible D gene (6 bases). This CDR3 spans 13 amino acids. Germline V CDR1 and CDR2: DFQATT, SNEGSKA (reference sequence). The V gene lost 2 bases and the J gene lost 2 bases, with 9 bases spanning the gap. In nucleotides, the CDR3 is TGCAGTGCTAGATACAGGGAAAACTATGGCTACACCTTC. Residues: CSARYRENYGYTF.

In its sample, this clonotype was seen many times. The rearrangement joins TRBV10-3 to TRBJ2-5, with D perhaps given as TRBD1 or TRBD2 (5 bases each). The CDR3 contains 18 residues. Germline V CDR1 and CDR2: ENHRY, SYGVKD. Trimming left V 0 bases short and J 5 bases short, with 22 bases between. Here the CDR3 DNA reads TGTGCCATCAGTGAGTCGAAGGGGCGAGGGGAGTTCGCGGAGACCCAGTACTTC. It is translated as CAISESKGRGEFAETQYF.

At least ten counts were recorded for this clonotype. V is TRBV20-1 and J is TRBJ2-3; D call uncertain. The V gene's germline CDR1 is DFQATT and CDR2 SNEGSKA (reference sequence). Trimming left V 6 bases short and J 7 bases short, with 14 bases between. The CDR3 contains 12 residues. CDR3 sequence reads: CSALDWAYTQYF. The DNA of the CDR3 is TGCAGTGCCCTCGACTGGGCTTATACGCAGTATTTT.

The rearrangement joins TRBV5-1 to TRBJ2-5; D not resolved. This CDR3 region has 14 residues. CDR1 is SGHRS, CDR2 YFSETQ, per germline. V lost 1 base and J lost 2, with 9 bases in between. CDR3 sequence (DNA): TGCGCCAGCAGCTTGTCGGGCAGACAAGAGACCCAGTACTTC. Translating gives CASSLSGRQETQYF.

The rearrangement joins TRBV6-1 to TRBJ2-5; TRBD1 matches 7 bases. The trim removed 6 bases at V and 2 bases at J, leaving 6 bases unmatched. The germline V gene has CDR1 MNHNS and CDR2 SASEGT. This CDR3 is 14 amino acids long. CDR3 sequence: CASSQRDRQETQYF. In DNA, the CDR3 is TGTGCCAGCAGCCAACGGGACAGACAAGAGACCCAGTACTTC.

This clonotype was observed many times. The V call is TRBV12-3 or TRBV12-4, the J call TRBJ1-5; 8 nucleotides match TRBD1. With V trimmed by 3 bases and J by 9 bases, 10 bases remained unmatched. The CDR3 consists of 15 residues. CDR3 DNA: TGTGCCAGCAGTTTGTGGCAGGGGGCAAGTTGGCCCCAGCATTTT. Its protein is CASSLWQGASWPQHF.

This rearrangement joins TRBV4-3 to TRBJ1-1; the D gene is possibly TRBD1 (6 bases). Trimming removed 0 bases at V and 4 bases at J, with 12 bases between. Germline loops: CDR1 LGHNA, CDR2 YSLEER. CDR3 length: 15 amino acids. CDR3 loop: CASSQEGGLSTEAFF. CDR3 coding DNA: TGCGCCAGCAGCCAAGAGGGGGGGCTAAGCACTGAAGCTTTCTTT.

At least ten counts were recorded for this clonotype. The rearrangement uses TRBV7-9 and TRBJ1-1; TRBD1 might be the D (5 bases). With 1 base removed from V and 1 base from J, the gap between germline ends came to 10 bases. Germline V CDR1 and CDR2: SEHNR, FQNEAQ (reference sequence). The CDR3 sequence is 15 residues long. CDR3 in amino acids: CASSLEAGWNTEAFF. The CDR3 DNA sequence: TGTGCCAGCAGCTTAGAGGCAGGGTGGAACACTGAAGCTTTCTTT.

This clonotype has a count of ten or more. The chain links TRBV29-1 to TRBJ2-3; 16 nucleotides align to TRBD2. Trimming at V came to 8 bases and at J to 3 bases, leaving 5 bases not matched to a gene. The germline CDR1 and CDR2 sequences are SQVTM and ANQGSEA. The CDR3 is 15 residues long. CDR3 sequence (DNA): TGCAGCATTTGGGGACTAGCGGGGGGGACAGATACGCAGTATTTT. As protein: CSIWGLAGGTDTQYF.

Only a few counts were recorded for this clonotype. V and J are TRBV7-6 and TRBJ1-1; D possibly corresponds to TRBD1 (5 bases). Germline V gene data show CDR1 as SGHVS and CDR2 as FNYEAQ. The CDR3 sequence is 15 residues long. The V and J ends lost 3 bases and 4 bases respectively, with 15 bases between them. DNA of the CDR3: TGTGCCAGCAGCTTGGGGGGAGGGTATGGCACTGAAGCTTTCTTT. Translating it yields CASSLGGGYGTEAFF.

This clonotype has at least ten counts. The rearrangement joins TRBV29-1 to TRBJ1-1; a possible D gene is TRBD1 (5 bases). This CDR3 is built from 12 residues. Germline CDR1 SQVTM, CDR2 ANQGSEA. V shed 4 bases and J shed 1 base, with 7 bases lying between them. Here the CDR3 DNA reads TGCAGCGTTGTTGGGGGGAACACTGAAGCTTTCTTT. Encoded protein: CSVVGGNTEAFF. Supplemented by reference TRBV29-1 and TRBJ1-1, the full variable domain reads SAVISQKPSRDICQRGTSLTIQCQVDSQVTMMFWYRQQPGQSLTLIATANQGSEATYESGFVIDKFPISRPNLTFSTLTVSNMSPEDSSIYLCSVVGGNTEAFFGQGTRLTVV.

Many counts were recorded for this clonotype. The rearrangement uses TRBV6-5 and TRBJ1-6; D ambiguous. The V gene lost 2 bases and the J gene lost 9 bases, with 11 bases spanning the gap. The germline CDR1 and CDR2 sequences are MNHEY and SVGAGI. The CDR3 spans 14 residues. This CDR3 reads CASSYGSRSSPLHF. DNA of the CDR3: TGTGCCAGCAGTTACGGGTCCAGGAGTTCACCCCTCCACTTT.

This clonotype was seen many times. The chain uses TRBV27 and TRBJ1-5; D remains ambiguous. The CDR3 contains 13 residues. V lost 3 bases and J 5 bases, leaving 8 bases between the germline ends. Per the germline V gene, CDR1 is MNHEY and CDR2 is SMNVEV (reference sequence). CDR3 residues: CASSLLSYQPQHF. Written as DNA, the CDR3 is TGTGCCAGCAGTTTGTTGAGTTATCAGCCCCAGCATTTT.

The rearrangement links TRBV6-1 to TRBJ2-3; the D gene is possibly TRBD1 (6 bases). Deletions cut 5 bases from V and 6 bases from J, with 15 bases between. The CDR3 length is 14 residues. The germline V gene encodes CDR1 MNHNS and CDR2 SASEGT. CDR3 sequence: CASSPMARGDTQYF. Written as DNA, the CDR3 is TGTGCCAGCAGTCCCATGGCGAGGGGGGATACGCAGTATTTT.

The chain combines TRBV5-1 with TRBJ1-2; a possible D gene is TRBD1 (6 bases). CDR1 and CDR2 from the germline V gene are SGHRS and YFSETQ. V was shortened by 0 bases and J by 7 bases, with 10 bases between the two germline ends. The CDR3 extends over 13 amino acids. CDR3 region: CASSLAPGVGYTF. For the CDR3, the DNA is TGCGCCAGCAGCTTGGCCCCAGGGGTTGGCTACACCTTC.

The table lists this clonotype with many counts. The genes are TRBV4-3 and TRBJ2-7; 11 positions agree with TRBD1. This CDR3 is built from 15 residues. Per the germline V gene, CDR1 is LGHNA and CDR2 is YSLEER. The V and J ends lost 6 bases and 6 bases, in that order; junction bases with no gene match: 10. The CDR3 reads CASSNRDRGYVEQYF. The CDR3, as DNA: TGCGCCAGCAGTAACCGGGACAGGGGGTATGTCGAGCAGTACTTC.

This clonotype appeared many times. The chain links TRBV29-1 to TRBJ2-7; tentative D call: TRBD2 (6 bases). The V end was cut by 4 bases, the J end by 0 bases, with 10 bases between. The CDR3 sequence is 13 residues long. Per the germline V gene, CDR1 is SQVTM and CDR2 is ANQGSEA. CDR3 in DNA: TGCAGCGTTGTTGACGGGAGCTCCTACGAGCAGTACTTC. As protein: CSVVDGSSYEQYF.